This T cell receptor beta chain was sequenced during a study of PD-L1 blockade in urothelial cancer. Turning to the study itself: Every 3 weeks, patients received intravenous atezolizumab 1,200 mg, beginning 2014.

J lost 4 bases, V lost 4 bases, and 7 bases had no gene match. Germline V lookup: CDR1 KGHSH, CDR2 LQKENI. The CDR3 is 15 amino acids. In each PCR, synthetic TCR analog templates were spiked in. Repertoires were generated with immunoSEQ multiplex PCR, while TCRdb's copy carries only in-frame clones and drops some. The sample includes fewer than 60,000 clones, approximately 79% of them seen just once. Sample time point: pretreatment peripheral blood. A total of 1 to 8 samples per patient were collected pretreatment and on-treatment. The chain carries TRBV18 and TRBJ2-7, with 10 positions matching TRBD1. The sequence came from a man aged 65 to 79 with urothelial cancer. The specimen comprised PBMCs, sampled around atezolizumab (anti-PD-L1) treatment. CDR3 DNA: TGTGCCAGCTCACTTGCCTCGGGACAGGGGTACGAGCAGTACTTC. Translation gives CASSLASGQGYEQYF.